The 29 T cell receptor beta chains listed next were all sequenced from one sample in a study of control samples from healthy donors and cancer patients. Profiling relied on immunoSEQ multiplex PCR, and the TCRdb table lists in-frame clones only, not all of them. The sample includes around 110,000 clones, about 93% seen only once; the top ten take approximately 2.5%. Source material: blood. These receptors all come from a man in his thirties or forties in good health.

This rearrangement joins TRBV5-1 to TRBJ2-1, with 9 nucleotides matching TRBD2. The CDR3 has 15 amino acids. With V trimmed by 4 bases and J by 4 bases, 6 bases remained unmatched. Germline V gene lookup returns CDR1 SGHRS and CDR2 YFSETQ. CDR3 DNA sequence: TGCGCCAGCAGCAATAGCGGGGGACGTTACAATGAGCAGTTCTTC. Its protein is CASSNSGGRYNEQFF.

The V and J genes are TRBV6-5 and TRBJ1-5; perhaps TRBD1 as D (6 bases). CDR1 is MNHEY and CDR2 is SVGAGI in the germline V gene. This CDR3 contains 15 residues. V shed 10 bases and J shed 1 base, with 17 bases lying between them. Written as DNA, the CDR3 is TGTGCCACCAACCCCCGGACAGAGAGCAATCAGCCCCAGCATTTT. Its translation is CATNPRTESNQPQHF.

This rearrangement joins TRBV18 to TRBJ2-6, with no clear D. Germline V gene data show CDR1 as KGHSH and CDR2 as LQKENI. The germline V and J ends were trimmed by 2 bases and 4 bases, with 6 bases remaining between them. This CDR3 region has 14 residues. CDR3 DNA: TGTGCCAGCTCACCAGATCCCGGGGCCAACGTCCTGACTTTC. Protein sequence: CASSPDPGANVLTF. The whole variable domain, filled in from reference TRBV18 and TRBJ2-6, reads NAGVMQNPRHLVRRRGQEARLRCSPMKGHSHVYWYRQLPEEGLKFMVYLQKENIIDESGMPKERFSAEFPKEGPSILRIQQVVRGDSAAYFCASSPDPGANVLTFGAGSRLTVL.

The J gene is TRBJ2-2, the V gene TRBV6-1; D uncertain. Germline loops: CDR1 MNHNS, CDR2 SASEGT. This CDR3 comprises 14 residues. The germline V and J ends were trimmed by 5 bases and 7 bases, with 14 bases remaining between them. CDR3 in amino acids: CASSSTGPYGELFF. CDR3 nucleotide sequence: TGTGCCAGCAGTTCCACCGGGCCTTACGGGGAGCTGTTTTTT.

The genes are TRBV6-5 and TRBJ1-1; 11 bases are a match to TRBD1. The CDR3 is 14 amino acids. Germline CDR1 MNHEY, CDR2 SVGAGI. The V segment lost 0 bases and the J segment 10 bases; nucleotides outside the gene matches: 4. This chain's CDR3 is CASSYSMGTGGAFF. CDR3 DNA sequence: TGTGCCAGCAGTTACTCGATGGGGACAGGGGGAGCTTTCTTT.

The chain is built from TRBV7-2 and TRBJ2-7; 7 nucleotides match TRBD1. J was trimmed by 2 bases and V by 5 bases; bases with no gene match: 6. This CDR3 comprises 14 residues. CDR1 and CDR2 from the germline V gene are SGHTA and FQGNSA. The CDR3: CASSLGGIAYEQYF. For the CDR3, the DNA is TGTGCCAGCAGCCTAGGGGGCATTGCCTACGAGCAGTACTTC.

This chain uses TRBV9 with TRBJ2-2, with D uncertain. The CDR3 contains 15 residues. V dropped 0 bases and J dropped 5 bases, with 11 bases sitting between them. Germline V gene lookup returns CDR1 SGDLS and CDR2 YYNGEE. The CDR3 loop is CASSVAFPTTGELFF. In DNA form, the CDR3 reads TGTGCCAGCAGCGTAGCTTTCCCTACTACCGGGGAGCTGTTTTTT. Full variable domain (remainder filled in from reference TRBV9 and TRBJ2-2): DSGVTQTPKHLITATGQRVTLRCSPRSGDLSVYWYQQSLDQGLQFLIQYYNGEERAKGNILERFSAQQFPDLHSELNLSSLELGDSALYFCASSVAFPTTGELFFGEGSRLTVL.

This sequence joins TRBV6-1 and TRBJ2-1; tentative D call: TRBD2 (5 bases). Germline CDR1 and CDR2: MNHNS and SASEGT. CDR3 length equals 13 residues. V shed 2 bases and J shed 10 bases, with 12 bases lying between them. CDR3 residues: CASSEWGVPEQFF. Here the CDR3 DNA reads TGTGCCAGCAGTGAATGGGGAGTACCCGAGCAGTTCTTC.

This clone has a single count. V gene TRBV23-1 combines with J gene TRBJ2-7; D perhaps matches TRBD1 (6 bases). TRBV23-1 is sorted into the ORF group, with uncertain function. The CDR3 totals 18 residues. Trimming stripped 4 bases from V and 1 base from J, with 23 bases between. This chain's CDR3 is CASSPTGKGRVPSYEQYV. CDR3 in DNA: TGCGCCAGCAGTCCTACAGGGAAGGGGAGAGTCCCTTCCTACGAGCAGTACGTC.

The chain is built from TRBV30 and TRBJ1-2, with 8 bases lining up with TRBD1. Germline V CDR1 and CDR2: GTSNPN, SVGIG (reference sequence). The length of the CDR3 is 15 residues. The V and J ends lost 0 bases and 4 bases, in that order; junction bases with no gene match: 7. The CDR3 is CAWSVGTGPFYGYTF. The CDR3 region has the DNA TGTGCCTGGAGTGTGGGGACAGGCCCCTTCTATGGCTACACCTTC.

The chain employs TRBV6-5 and TRBJ2-2, with TRBD2 matching over 8 bases. V lost 5 bases and J lost 5; bases outside the gene matches: 7. This CDR3 comprises 15 residues. The germline V gene has CDR1 MNHEY and CDR2 SVGAGI. In DNA, the CDR3 is TGTGCCAGCAGTATCAGCGGGAGTTTTACCGGGGAGCTGTTTTTT. Its translation: CASSISGSFTGELFF.

The chain couples TRBV10-2 to TRBJ1-1, with D maybe TRBD1 (5 bases). CDR3 length: 13 amino acids. Germline V gene lookup returns CDR1 WSHSY and CDR2 SAAADI. Trimming removed 0 bases from V and 10 bases from J, with 12 bases in between. CDR3 DNA sequence: TGCGCCAGCAGTGAGTCAATGGGGGGTAGAGCTTTCTTT. It encodes CASSESMGGRAFF.

This chain links TRBV5-5 with TRBJ2-7; 7 nucleotides match TRBD1. The CDR3 is 14 residues long. With 1 base clipped from V and 5 bases from J, the junction kept 6 bases outside the gene matches. Germline V gives CDR1 SGHKS, CDR2 YYEKEE (reference sequence). The CDR3, as DNA: TGTGCCAGCAGCTTGAGAACAGGGGACCACGAGCAGTACGTC. This gives the protein CASSLRTGDHEQYV.

The genes are TRBV3-1 (or the pseudogene TRBV3-2) and TRBJ1-5; possibly TRBD1 for D (5 bases). Germline values: CDR1 LGHDT, CDR2 YNNKEL (reference sequence). V was shortened by 0 bases and J by 8 bases, with 11 bases between the two germline ends. This CDR3 spans 14 amino acids. CDR3 DNA: TGTGCCAGCAGCCAAGAACAGGTAGGGAAGCCCCAGCATTTT. Translating it yields CASSQEQVGKPQHF.

The chain joins TRBV19 to TRBJ1-4, with TRBD1 as a possible D gene (5 bases). This CDR3 has 16 residues. Germline CDR1 LNHDA, CDR2 SQIVND (reference sequence). V was trimmed by 7 bases and J by 0 bases, leaving 15 bases between them. The CDR3 loop is CASIRVLGATNEKLFF. CDR3 DNA: TGTGCCAGTATCAGGGTCCTGGGGGCAACTAATGAAAAACTGTTTTTT.

The gene calls are TRBV21-1 and TRBJ2-1; the table's D call, TRBD2, has no DNA check behind it. TRBV21-1 counts as a pseudogene. CDR3 size: 15 residues. The CDR3 spells CASSPGLAGGNEQFF. The CDR3 nucleotides read TGTGCCAGCAGTCCGGGACTAGCGGGGGGGAATGAGCAGTTCTTC.

This clone appeared once. V is TRBV2 and J is TRBJ2-2; D unresolved. The CDR3 has 14 residues. V was pared by 3 bases and J by 0 bases, with 5 bases between. Germline CDR1 is SNHLY and CDR2 is FYNNEI. This chain's CDR3 is CASSESANTGELFF. Here the CDR3 DNA reads TGTGCCAGCAGTGAGTCGGCGAACACCGGGGAGCTGTTTTTT.

This chain connects TRBV24-1 to TRBJ1-5, with a possible D match to TRBD1 (6 bases). This CDR3 is built from 17 residues. CDR1 and CDR2 from the germline V gene are KGHDR and SFDVKD. The V gene lost 9 bases and the J gene lost 0 bases, with 20 bases spanning the gap. The CDR3 is CATARGRGIGSNQPQHF. The DNA for the CDR3 is TGTGCCACCGCGCGGGGCAGGGGTATCGGTAGCAATCAGCCCCAGCATTTT.

The chain couples TRBV14 to TRBJ1-1; D ambiguous. In germline, CDR1 is SGHDN, CDR2 FVKESK. Between the trimmed V and J ends, which lost 3 bases and 0 bases, there was a span of 14 bases. CDR3 size: 16 residues. CDR3 loop: CASSQGLRGMNTEAFF. The CDR3 region has the DNA TGTGCCAGCAGCCAGGGCCTCCGGGGTATGAACACTGAAGCTTTCTTT.

This chain connects TRBV10-1 to TRBJ2-5; 10 nucleotides line up with TRBD2. Germline CDR1 WNHNN, CDR2 SYGVQD (reference sequence). The V segment lost 5 bases and the J segment 7 bases; nucleotides outside the gene matches: 4. The CDR3 has 13 amino acids. CDR3 bases: TGCGCCAGCAGTTTGAGCGGGGGGGGGACCCAGTACTTC. It encodes CASSLSGGGTQYF.

This chain connects TRBV27 to TRBJ2-3, with 8 bases identical to TRBD2. The length of the CDR3 is 15 residues. The V segment lost 5 bases and the J segment 8 bases; nucleotides outside the gene matches: 12. CDR1 MNHEY and CDR2 SMNVEV come from the germline V gene (reference sequence). The CDR3 reads CASSPLGAGGGTQYF. The CDR3 DNA reads TGTGCCAGCAGTCCCCTCGGGGCGGGGGGCGGTACGCAGTATTTT.

V gene TRBV5-6 combines with J gene TRBJ1-2; D is uncertain. The CDR3 has 12 residues. V lost 0 bases and J 8 bases, leaving 8 bases between the germline ends. Germline lookup yields CDR1 SGHDT and CDR2 YYEEEE. CDR3: CASSLGTPGYTF. The CDR3 nucleotides read TGTGCCAGCAGCTTGGGGACCCCCGGCTACACCTTC.

The chain uses TRBV5-1 and TRBJ2-5, with 10 bases lining up with TRBD1. Germline V CDR1 and CDR2: SGHRS, YFSETQ. The CDR3 length is 14 residues. The trim removed 8 bases at V and 5 bases at J, leaving 9 bases unmatched. CDR3 DNA sequence: TGCGCCAGTAAGACAGGGGGCACGGAGGAGACCCAGTACTTC. Translation gives CASKTGGTEETQYF.

The chain is built from TRBV19 and TRBJ1-4; no clear D. Trimming removed 3 bases from V and 7 bases from J, with 9 bases in between. This CDR3 contains 13 residues. CDR1 is LNHDA, CDR2 SQIVND, per germline (reference sequence). The CDR3 DNA reads TGTGCCAGTAGTATCGGGTGGGGTGAAAAACTGTTTTTT. This gives the protein CASSIGWGEKLFF.

The V gene is TRBV5-4, the J gene TRBJ1-4; 10 nucleotides match TRBD1. The CDR3 totals 15 residues. CDR1 SGHNT and CDR2 YYREEE come from the germline V gene (reference sequence). V lost 3 bases to trimming and J lost 7 bases; unmatched junction nucleotides: 6. CDR3 loop: CASSSSGTGVEKLFF. DNA for the CDR3: TGTGCCAGCAGCTCTTCCGGGACAGGGGTTGAAAAACTGTTTTTT.

The rearrangement links TRBV5-1 to TRBJ2-7; 13 bases agree with TRBD2. The CDR3 extends over 15 amino acids. The germline V gene encodes CDR1 SGHRS and CDR2 YFSETQ. J gave up 4 bases and V 4 bases, and 5 bases lay outside the gene matches. The chain's CDR3 is CASSLGLAGVYEQYF. In DNA form, the CDR3 reads TGCGCCAGCAGCCTCGGACTAGCGGGGGTTTACGAGCAGTACTTC.

This chain joins TRBV11-2 and TRBJ2-7; 12 bases align to TRBD1. Germline values: CDR1 SGHAT, CDR2 FQNNGV. This CDR3 has 14 amino acids. Unmatched junction bases numbered 3, after V lost 4 bases and J lost 5 bases. The CDR3 bases are TGTGCCAGCAGCTACGGGACAGGGGGCAACGAGCAGTACGTC. Its translation: CASSYGTGGNEQYV.

The chain recombines TRBV14 with TRBJ2-6; D is perhaps TRBD1 (6 bases). The CDR3 length is 16 residues. V lost 3 bases to trimming and J lost 4 bases, with 13 bases between them. CDR1 SGHDN and CDR2 FVKESK come from the germline V gene. CDR3 residues: CASSHLTGSGANVLTF. CDR3 DNA sequence: TGTGCCAGCAGCCACCTTACAGGGAGCGGGGCCAACGTCCTGACTTTC.

The chain combines TRBV20-1 with TRBJ2-1; D not resolved. The germline V and J ends were trimmed by 6 bases and 8 bases, with 11 bases remaining between them. CDR1 and CDR2 from the germline V gene are DFQATT and SNEGSKA (reference sequence). The CDR3 is made up of 11 amino acids. Here the CDR3 DNA reads TGCAGTGCCCTGCTGGTAGATGAGCAGTTCTTC. It specifies CSALLVDEQFF.